The source of this T cell receptor (beta chain) is a study of response to subunit inactivated influenza vaccine. TCRdb reprocessed the RT-PCR reads via MiXCR and lists one record per CDR3 protein. The table records almost 600,000 distinct CDR3 sequences, 11% to 15% of them present only once. CDR1 is DFQATT and CDR2 is SNEGSKA in the germline V gene (reference sequence). This CDR3 has 14 residues. V lost 6 bases, J lost 4 bases, and 18 bases lay in between. The chain carries TRBV20-1 and TRBJ1-1; the D gene is possibly TRBD1 (5 bases). This TCR was recovered from a man between 45 and 60 years old who received an inactivated influenza vaccine. This sample comprised PBMCs from blood, obtained 11 to 12 days after vaccination. Here the CDR3 reads CSASRGGVGTEAFF. Here the CDR3 DNA reads TGCAGTGCCTCCCGGGGGGGGGTGGGCACTGAAGCTTTCTTT.